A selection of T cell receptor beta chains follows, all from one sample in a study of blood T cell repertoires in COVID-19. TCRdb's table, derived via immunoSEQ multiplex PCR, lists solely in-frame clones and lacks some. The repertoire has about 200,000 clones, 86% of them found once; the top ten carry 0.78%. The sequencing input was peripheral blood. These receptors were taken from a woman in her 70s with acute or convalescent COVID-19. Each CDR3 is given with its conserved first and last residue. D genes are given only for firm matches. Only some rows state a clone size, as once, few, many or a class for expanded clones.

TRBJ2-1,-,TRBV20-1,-,TGCAGTGCTAGTAAGGTCTCGCGGGGCAATGAGCAGTTCTTC,CSASKVSRGNEQFF
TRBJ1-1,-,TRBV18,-,TGTGCCAGCTCACGAGCCATGAACACTGAAGCTTTCTTT,CASSRAMNTEAFF
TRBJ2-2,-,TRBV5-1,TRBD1,TGCGCCAGCAGCTTAGACAGGGGCACCGGGGAGCTGTTTTTT,CASSLDRGTGELFF
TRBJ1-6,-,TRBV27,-,TGTGCCAGCAGTTTATCTTCCCGTCAGGATTCACCCCTCCACTTT,CASSLSSRQDSPLHF
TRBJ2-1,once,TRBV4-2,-,TGTGCCAGCAGCCAAGATCCAGCGGGGACATACAATGAGCAGTTCTTC,CASSQDPAGTYNEQFF
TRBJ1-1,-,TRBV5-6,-,TGTGCCAGCAGAAATACAGGGCCTAGAGCTGAAGCTTTCTTT,CASRNTGPRAEAFF
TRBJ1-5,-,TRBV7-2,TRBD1,TGTGCCAGCAGCTTAGGGGACAGGGGGGGGCAGCCCCAGCATTTT,CASSLGDRGGQPQHF
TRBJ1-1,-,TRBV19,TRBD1,TGTGCCAGTAGTATGAGGACAGGGGGCGTCACTGAAGCTTTCTTT,CASSMRTGGVTEAFF
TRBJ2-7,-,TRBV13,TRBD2,TGTGCCAGCAGCTTAAGATCACTAGCGGGAGTCGAGCAGTACTTC,CASSLRSLAGVEQYF
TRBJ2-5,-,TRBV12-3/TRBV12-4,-,TGTGCCAGCAGTCGAGGGGAGACCCAGTACTTC,CASSRGETQYF
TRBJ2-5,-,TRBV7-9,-,TGTGCCAGCAGCTTCGGACTACCCGGGGAGACCCAGTACTTC,CASSFGLPGETQYF
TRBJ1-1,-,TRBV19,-,TGTGCCAGTAAACACAGCCCCGCGAACACTGAAGCTTTCTTT,CASKHSPANTEAFF
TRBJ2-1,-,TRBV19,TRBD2,TGTGCCAGTAGTTCCCGGACTAGCGGGAGTGGGTATGAGCAGTTCTTC,CASSSRTSGSGYEQFF
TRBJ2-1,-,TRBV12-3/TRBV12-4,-,TGTGCCAGCAGCCTACAGGGACCGAATGAGCAGTTCTTC,CASSLQGPNEQFF
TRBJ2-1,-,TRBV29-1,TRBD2,TGCAGCGTGGCCCGGAGCGGGAACTCCGAGCAGTTCTTC,CSVARSGNSEQFF
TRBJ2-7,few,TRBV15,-,TGTGCCACCAGCAGAGGGGACCTGACAGGATGGGGCAGCGAGCAGTACTTC,CATSRGDLTGWGSEQYF
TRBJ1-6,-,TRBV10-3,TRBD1,TGTGCCATCAGGGGGACAGCAAATTCACCCCTCCACTTT,CAIRGTANSPLHF
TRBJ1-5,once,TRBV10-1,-,TGCGCCAGCAGTGAAGGTGTAGGGGTGGGTCAGCCCCAGCATTTT,CASSEGVGVGQPQHF
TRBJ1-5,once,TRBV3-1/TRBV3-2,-,TGTGCCAGCAGCTCACAGGGTTGGGGTCAGCCCCAGCATTTT,CASSSQGWGQPQHF
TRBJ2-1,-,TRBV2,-,TGTGCCAGCAGCCTTAGGGCGGGGCGGGGTCAGAATGAGCAGTTCTTC,CASSLRAGRGQNEQFF
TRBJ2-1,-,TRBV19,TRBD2,TGTGCCAGTAGTATCCGCGGGGGTACCTACAATGAGCAGTTCTTC,CASSIRGGTYNEQFF
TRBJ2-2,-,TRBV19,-,TGTGCCAGTAGTATATGGGCGGGGACGAACACCGGGGAGCTGTTTTTT,CASSIWAGTNTGELFF
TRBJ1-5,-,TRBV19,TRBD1,TGTGCCAGTACCCAACAGGGGGTAGGCAATCAGCCCCAGCATTTT,CASTQQGVGNQPQHF
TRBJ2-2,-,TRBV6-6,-,TGTGCCAGCAGACCAGGGCCCGGGGAGCTGTTTTTT,CASRPGPGELFF